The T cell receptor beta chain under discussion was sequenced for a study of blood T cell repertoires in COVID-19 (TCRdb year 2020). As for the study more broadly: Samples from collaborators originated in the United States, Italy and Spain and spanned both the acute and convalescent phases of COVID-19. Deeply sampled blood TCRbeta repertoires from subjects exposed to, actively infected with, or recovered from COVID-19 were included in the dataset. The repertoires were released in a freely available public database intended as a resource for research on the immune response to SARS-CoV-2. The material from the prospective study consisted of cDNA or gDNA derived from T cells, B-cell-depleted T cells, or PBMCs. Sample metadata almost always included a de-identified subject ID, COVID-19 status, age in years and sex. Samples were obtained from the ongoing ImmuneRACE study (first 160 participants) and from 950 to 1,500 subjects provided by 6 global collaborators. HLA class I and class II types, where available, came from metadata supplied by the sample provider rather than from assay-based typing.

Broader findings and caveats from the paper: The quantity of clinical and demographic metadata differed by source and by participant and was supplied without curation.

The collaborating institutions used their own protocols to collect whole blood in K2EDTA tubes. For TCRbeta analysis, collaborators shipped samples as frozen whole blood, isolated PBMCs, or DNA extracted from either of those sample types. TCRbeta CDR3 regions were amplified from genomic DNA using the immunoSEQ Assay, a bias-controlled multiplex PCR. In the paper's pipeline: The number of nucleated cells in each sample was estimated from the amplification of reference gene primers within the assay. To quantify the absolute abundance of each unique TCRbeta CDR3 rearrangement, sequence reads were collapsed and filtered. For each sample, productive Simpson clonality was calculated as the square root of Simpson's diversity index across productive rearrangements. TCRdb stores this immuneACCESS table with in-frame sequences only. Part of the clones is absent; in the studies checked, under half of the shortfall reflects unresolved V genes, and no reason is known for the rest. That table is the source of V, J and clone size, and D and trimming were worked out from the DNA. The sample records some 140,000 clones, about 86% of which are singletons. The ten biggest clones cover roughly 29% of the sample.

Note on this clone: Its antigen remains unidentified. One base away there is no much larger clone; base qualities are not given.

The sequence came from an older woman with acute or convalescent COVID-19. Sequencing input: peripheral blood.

The nucleotide sequence reads as follows: TGTGCCAGCAGCTTAGATCAGGGTGAGACCCAGTACTTC. Its protein is CASSLDQGETQYF. In this chain, TRBV11-2 is recombined with TRBJ2-5, with a weak D call of TRBD1 (5 bases match). The CDR3 spans 13 residues, from the cysteine through the phenylalanine. The CDR3 DNA has 39 bases and is translated from base 1. Reading the germline V gene gives CDR1 SGHAT and CDR2 FQNNGV. V is pared back by 0 bases and J by 5 bases, with 7 bases lying between the germline termini.